This T cell receptor (beta chain) derives from a study of T cell responses to AZD1222 COVID-19 vaccine. Findings and caveats of the study: It was only after the peak T cell response that any repertoires were sampled. There were mostly white British donors and more females than males, and clonal diversity was possibly underestimated. Epitopes outside B.1.351 and B.1.1.7 mutated regions reportedly drew nearly half of spike TCRs.

The CDR3 is made up of 14 amino acids. V gave up 5 bases and J gave up 7 bases; unmatched junction bases: 7. Germline V CDR1 and CDR2: MNHEY, SVGAGI. Details on this clone: What it binds is unknown.

Produced via immunoSEQ multiplex PCR; TCRdb's table is partial and in-frame only. This table holds over 100,000 clones, roughly 94% found once. J is TRBJ1-5 and V is TRBV6-5; 8 nucleotides line up with TRBD1. Sequencing used peripheral blood, obtained on day 0 of AZD1222 vaccination. This receptor was obtained from an adult in good health. The CDR3 sequence is CASSKGQEEQPQHF. CDR3 sequence (DNA): TGTGCCAGCAGTAAGGGACAGGAGGAACAGCCCCAGCATTTT.